This T cell receptor (beta chain) was identified during a study of cytomegalovirus exposure and HLA in healthy donors. Study summary: Of the donors genotyped, some 400 in all, 80% to 85% fell in the Caucasian-associated ancestry cluster.

Findings and caveats of the study: Sequences of the TCR beta chain were said to predict the HLA-A and HLA-B alleles of most subjects accurately.

PCR used 60 Vbeta primers and 13 Jbeta primers. Sequencing was performed with immunoSEQ multiplex PCR; in TCRdb, only in-frame clones are kept and a portion is missing. Altogether about 150,000 clones are present, 60% to 80% being singletons, with the ten largest covering approximately 13%. Comment on this clone: Its antigen remains unidentified.

Sequences were obtained from PBMCs. The TCR comes from a woman between 50 and 59 years old in good health and CMV-seropositive.

CDR3 coding DNA: TGTGCCTGGATTCAACCGGGAGGGCAAGGAGGCTACACCTTC. Its translation is CAWIQPGGQGGYTF. The chain links TRBV30 to TRBJ1-2; the D is unclear. The CDR3 is made up of 14 amino acids. Trimming stripped 4 bases from V and 8 bases from J, with 20 bases between. Germline loops: CDR1 GTSNPN, CDR2 SVGIG (reference sequence).